This paragraph covers one T cell receptor beta chain sequence. The antigen remains unidentified. The same CDR3 is also encoded by other DNA sequences in this sample. Clones were sequenced by immunoSEQ multiplex PCR, and TCRdb holds only the in-frame ones, with some missing. The sample shows approximately 980,000 clones, about three quarters of them seen only once. The entry originates in a study of shared clonotypes between healthy human individuals. Study context: For every donor, three CD4 naive, three CD4 memory, two CD8 naive and one CD8 memory plates were used. Study findings and constraints: In contrast to clonotypes shared by all four donors, non-shared clonotypes had lower generation probabilities.

This CDR3 is built from 13 residues. The germline V gene has CDR1 SGHDN and CDR2 FVKESK. V gave up 4 bases and J gave up 2 bases, with 8 bases separating them. Sequenced sample: memory CD4+ T cells sorted from blood. The subset is: CD45RA-negative fraction. This sequence originates from a man aged 18-30 years in good health. This chain connects TRBV14 to TRBJ2-5; D not certain. The DNA of the CDR3 is TGTGCCAGCAGCCGGGGTTTGCAAGAGACCCAGTACTTC. Translated, it gives CASSRGLQETQYF.